This T cell receptor (beta chain) emerged from a study of cytomegalovirus exposure and HLA in healthy donors. Across the whole study: Unique TCRs from HLA-typed donors, roughly 89 million of them, were held in an early data release. Findings and limits, study-wide: The study carried out a later analysis of TCR beta sequences. It associated approximately 15,000 of them with specific HLA alleles at a false discovery rate of 0.05. A later analysis showed HLA-associated TCR beta chains outstripping equally common others in clonal expansion. Per a prior analysis, the majority of TCR beta V segments were productive roughly 87% or roughly 30% of the time.

60 Vbeta and 13 Jbeta primers were used in PCR. Produced via immunoSEQ multiplex PCR; TCRdb's table is partial and in-frame only. The table lists approximately 110,000 clones, around 80% of them singletons, with 0.2% to 0.25% in the top ten. This CDR3 has 15 amino acids. With regard to this clone: Antigen specificity is unknown.

The material sequenced was PBMCs. This chain connects TRBV21-1 to TRBJ2-1; the table calls TRBD2, which could not be checked here. TRBV21-1 is annotated as a pseudogene. The origin of this receptor is a man aged 45-65 years in good health and CMV-seronegative. The CDR3 DNA sequence: TGTGCCAGCGGTTTAGACGGTACTAAACACAATGAGCAGTTCTTC. It specifies CASGLDGTKHNEQFF.